This paragraph reports one T cell receptor (beta chain). The data were taken from a study of T-cell memory formation after mild COVID-19. In TCRdb, the 5' RACE reads were re-called with MiXCR into one record per CDR3 protein. Altogether some 200,000 distinct CDR3 sequences are present, over 9.5% being singletons, with the ten largest covering 3.5% to 4%. V shed 0 bases and J shed 4 bases, with 17 bases lying between them. CDR1 is LGHNA, CDR2 YNFKEQ, per germline. The CDR3 has 17 amino acids. The source is a man aged 18 to 29 who had mild COVID-19 (a few samples of this study predate the infection). Cell type and time point are not known. Sequencing used PBMCs or a T cell subset sorted from them (not recorded which). The V and J genes are TRBV4-2 and TRBJ2-3; no clear D gene. CDR3 DNA sequence: TGTGCCAGCAGCCAAGAAAGCACATCCCGAGGATCAGATACGCAGTATTTT. Its protein is CASSQESTSRGSDTQYF.